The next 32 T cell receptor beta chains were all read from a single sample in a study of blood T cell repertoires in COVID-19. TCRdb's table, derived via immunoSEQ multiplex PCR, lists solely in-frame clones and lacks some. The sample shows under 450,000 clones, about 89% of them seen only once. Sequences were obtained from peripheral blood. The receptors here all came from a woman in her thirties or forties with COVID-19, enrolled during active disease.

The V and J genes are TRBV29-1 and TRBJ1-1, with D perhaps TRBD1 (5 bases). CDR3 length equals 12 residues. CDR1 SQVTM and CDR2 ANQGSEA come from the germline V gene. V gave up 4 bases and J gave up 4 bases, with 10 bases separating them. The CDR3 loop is CSVARAGTEAFF. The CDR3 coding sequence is TGCAGCGTTGCCAGGGCTGGCACTGAAGCTTTCTTT.

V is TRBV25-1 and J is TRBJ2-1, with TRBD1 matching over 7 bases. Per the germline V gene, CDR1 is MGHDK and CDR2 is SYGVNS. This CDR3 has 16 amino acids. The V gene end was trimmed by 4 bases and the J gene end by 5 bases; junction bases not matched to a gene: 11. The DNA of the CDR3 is TGTGCCAGCAGTGCTGCTACGGGACAGCCGAACAATGAGCAGTTCTTC. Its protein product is CASSAATGQPNNEQFF.

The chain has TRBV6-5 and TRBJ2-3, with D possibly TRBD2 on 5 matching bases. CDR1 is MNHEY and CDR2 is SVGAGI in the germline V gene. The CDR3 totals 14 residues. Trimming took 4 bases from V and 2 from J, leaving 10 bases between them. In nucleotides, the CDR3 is TGTGCCAGCAGTTTCTGGGGAGACACAGATACGCAGTATTTT. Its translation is CASSFWGDTDTQYF.

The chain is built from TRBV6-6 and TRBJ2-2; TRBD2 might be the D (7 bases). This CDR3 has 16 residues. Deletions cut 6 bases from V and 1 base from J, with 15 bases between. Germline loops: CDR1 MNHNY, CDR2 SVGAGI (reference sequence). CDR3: CASSQTGGRNTGELFF. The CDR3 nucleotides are TGTGCCAGCAGCCAAACCGGGGGGCGGAACACCGGGGAGCTGTTTTTT.

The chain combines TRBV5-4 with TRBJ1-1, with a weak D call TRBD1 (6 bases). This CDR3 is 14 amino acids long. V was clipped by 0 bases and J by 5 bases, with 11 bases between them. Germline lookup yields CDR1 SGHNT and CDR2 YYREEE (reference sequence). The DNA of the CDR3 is TGTGCCAGCAGCTTGGGGGGGCAGGCGACTGAAGCTTTCTTT. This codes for CASSLGGQATEAFF.

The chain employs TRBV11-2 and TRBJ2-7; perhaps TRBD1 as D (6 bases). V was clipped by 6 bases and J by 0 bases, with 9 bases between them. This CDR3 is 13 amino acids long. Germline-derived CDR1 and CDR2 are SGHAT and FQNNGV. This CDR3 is CASRDRYSYEQYF. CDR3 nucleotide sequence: TGTGCCAGCAGGGACAGATACTCCTACGAGCAGTACTTC.

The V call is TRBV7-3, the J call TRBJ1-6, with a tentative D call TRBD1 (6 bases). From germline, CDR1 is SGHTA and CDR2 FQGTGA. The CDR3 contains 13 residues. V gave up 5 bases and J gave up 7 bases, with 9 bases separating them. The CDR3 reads CASSRGANSPLHF. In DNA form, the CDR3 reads TGTGCCAGCAGCCGGGGGGCGAATTCACCCCTCCACTTT.

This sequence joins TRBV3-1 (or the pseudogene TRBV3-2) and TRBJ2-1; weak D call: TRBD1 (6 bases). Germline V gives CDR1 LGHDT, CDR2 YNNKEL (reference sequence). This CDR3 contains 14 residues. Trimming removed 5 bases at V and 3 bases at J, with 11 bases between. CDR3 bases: TGTGCCAGCAGCTCATACAGGGTCTACAATGAGCAGTTCTTC. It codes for CASSSYRVYNEQFF.

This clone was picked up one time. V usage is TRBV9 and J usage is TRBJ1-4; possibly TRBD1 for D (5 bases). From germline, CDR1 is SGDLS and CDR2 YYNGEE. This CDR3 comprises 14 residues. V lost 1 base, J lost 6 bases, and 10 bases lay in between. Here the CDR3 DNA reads TGTGCCAGCAGCGTACGGGGGTCAGATGAAAAACTGTTTTTT. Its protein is CASSVRGSDEKLFF.

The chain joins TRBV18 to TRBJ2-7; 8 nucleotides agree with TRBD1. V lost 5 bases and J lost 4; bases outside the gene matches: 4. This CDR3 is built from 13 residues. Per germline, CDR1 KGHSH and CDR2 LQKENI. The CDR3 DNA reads TGTGCCAGCTCATCGGACAGGGCTTACGAGCAGTACTTC. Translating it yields CASSSDRAYEQYF.

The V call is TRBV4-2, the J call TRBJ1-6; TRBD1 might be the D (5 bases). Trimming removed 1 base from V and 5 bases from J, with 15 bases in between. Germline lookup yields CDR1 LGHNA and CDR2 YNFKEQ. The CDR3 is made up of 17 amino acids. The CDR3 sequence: CASSQGGGGADNSPLHF. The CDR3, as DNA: TGTGCCAGCAGCCAAGGGGGGGGAGGGGCGGATAATTCACCCCTCCACTTT.

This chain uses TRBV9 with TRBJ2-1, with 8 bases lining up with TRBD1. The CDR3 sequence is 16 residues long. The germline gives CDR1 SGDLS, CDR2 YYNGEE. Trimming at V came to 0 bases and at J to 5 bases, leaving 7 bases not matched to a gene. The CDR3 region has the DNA TGTGCCAGCAGCGTAGCGAGGGACAGGTGGCACAATGAGCAGTTCTTC. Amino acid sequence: CASSVARDRWHNEQFF.

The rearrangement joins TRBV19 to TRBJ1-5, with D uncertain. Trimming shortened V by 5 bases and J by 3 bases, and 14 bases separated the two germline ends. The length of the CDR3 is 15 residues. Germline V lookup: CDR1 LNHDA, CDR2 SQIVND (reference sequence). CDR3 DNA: TGTGCCAGTAGTGGTGGAGGTCAGATCAATCAGCCCCAGCATTTT. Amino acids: CASSGGGQINQPQHF.

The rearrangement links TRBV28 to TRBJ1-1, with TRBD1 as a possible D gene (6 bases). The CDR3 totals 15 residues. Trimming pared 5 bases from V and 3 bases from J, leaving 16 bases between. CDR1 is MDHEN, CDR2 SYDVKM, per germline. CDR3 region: CASSLPSGGYTEAFF. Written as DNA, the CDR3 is TGTGCCAGCAGTCTCCCCTCGGGGGGCTACACTGAAGCTTTCTTT.

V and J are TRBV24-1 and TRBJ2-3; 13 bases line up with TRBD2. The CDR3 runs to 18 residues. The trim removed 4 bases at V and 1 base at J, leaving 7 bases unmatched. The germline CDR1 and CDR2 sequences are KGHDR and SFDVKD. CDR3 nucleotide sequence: TGTGCCACCAGTGAACGAGGACTAGCGGGAGTGGGCACAGATACGCAGTATTTT. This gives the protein CATSERGLAGVGTDTQYF.

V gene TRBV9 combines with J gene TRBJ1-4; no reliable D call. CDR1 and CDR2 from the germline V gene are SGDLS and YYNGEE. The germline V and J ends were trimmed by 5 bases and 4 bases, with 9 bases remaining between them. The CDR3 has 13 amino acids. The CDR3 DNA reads TGTGCCAGCAGTAGACGGGATAATGAAAAACTGTTTTTT. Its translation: CASSRRDNEKLFF.

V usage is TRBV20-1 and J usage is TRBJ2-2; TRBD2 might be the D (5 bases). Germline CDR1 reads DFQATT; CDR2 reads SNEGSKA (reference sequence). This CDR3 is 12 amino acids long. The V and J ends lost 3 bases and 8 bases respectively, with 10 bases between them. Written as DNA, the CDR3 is TGCAGTGCTAGTAGGTGGGAGGGGGAGCTGTTTTTT. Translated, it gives CSASRWEGELFF.

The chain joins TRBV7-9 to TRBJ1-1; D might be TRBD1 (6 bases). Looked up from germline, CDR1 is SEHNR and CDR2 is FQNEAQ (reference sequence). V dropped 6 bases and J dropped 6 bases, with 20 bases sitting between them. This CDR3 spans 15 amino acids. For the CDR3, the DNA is TGTGCCAGCAGACCGAAAGACAGGCTGGGGGCTGAAGCTTTCTTT. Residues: CASRPKDRLGAEAFF.

The CDR3 reads CASSRDTVHQETQYF. The CDR3 nucleotides read TGTGCCAGCTCACGGGACACTGTACACCAAGAGACCCAGTACTTC. The chain carries TRBV18 and TRBJ2-5; tentatively, D is TRBD1 (6 bases). Germline V gene sequence: CDR1 KGHSH, CDR2 LQKENI. Trimming stripped 4 bases from V and 0 bases from J, with 12 bases between. The CDR3 has 15 amino acids.

CDR3 protein: CASSQEPQDPTRGYTF. CDR3 nucleotide sequence: TGCGCCAGCAGCCAAGAGCCCCAGGACCCAACTAGAGGCTACACCTTC. This chain uses TRBV4-1 with TRBJ1-2, with D uncertain. The CDR3 has 16 amino acids. The V end lost 0 bases, the J end lost 8 bases, and 19 bases lay between the germline ends. Germline V gene lookup returns CDR1 MGHRA and CDR2 YSYEKL.

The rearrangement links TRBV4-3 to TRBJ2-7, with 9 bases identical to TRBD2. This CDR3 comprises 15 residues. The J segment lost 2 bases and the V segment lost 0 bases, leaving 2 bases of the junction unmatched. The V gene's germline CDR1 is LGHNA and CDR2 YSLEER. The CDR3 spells CASSQEAGGTYEQYF. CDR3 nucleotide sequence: TGCGCCAGCAGCCAAGAAGCGGGAGGCACCTACGAGCAGTACTTC.

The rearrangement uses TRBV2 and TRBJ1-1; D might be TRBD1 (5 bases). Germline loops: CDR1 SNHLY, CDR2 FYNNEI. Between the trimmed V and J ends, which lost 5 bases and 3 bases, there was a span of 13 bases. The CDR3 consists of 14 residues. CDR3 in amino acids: CASSSQGPHTEAFF. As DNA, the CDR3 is TGTGCCAGCAGTTCCCAGGGCCCGCACACTGAAGCTTTCTTT.

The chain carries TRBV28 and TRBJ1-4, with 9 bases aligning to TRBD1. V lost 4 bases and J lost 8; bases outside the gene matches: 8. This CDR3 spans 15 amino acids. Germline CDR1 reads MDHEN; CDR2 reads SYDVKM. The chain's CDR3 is CASSSTGQGEEKLFF. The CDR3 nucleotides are TGTGCCAGCAGTTCAACGGGACAGGGAGAAGAAAAACTGTTTTTT.

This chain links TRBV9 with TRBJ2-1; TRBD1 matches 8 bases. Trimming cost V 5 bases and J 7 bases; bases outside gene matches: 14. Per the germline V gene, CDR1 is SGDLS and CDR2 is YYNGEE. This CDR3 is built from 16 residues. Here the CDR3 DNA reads TGTGCCAGCAGTCCTGCAGGGGGCCCACTTGGGAATGAGCAGTTCTTC. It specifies CASSPAGGPLGNEQFF.

In DNA form, the CDR3 reads TGTGCCAGCAGTTACGCCCGACAGCTACCCTACGAGCAGTACTTC. Protein sequence: CASSYARQLPYEQYF. This chain joins TRBV6-5 and TRBJ2-7; tentative D call: TRBD1 (5 bases). CDR1 and CDR2 from the germline V gene are MNHEY and SVGAGI. The CDR3 loop spans 15 amino acids. V lost 2 bases, J lost 2 bases, and 13 bases lay in between.

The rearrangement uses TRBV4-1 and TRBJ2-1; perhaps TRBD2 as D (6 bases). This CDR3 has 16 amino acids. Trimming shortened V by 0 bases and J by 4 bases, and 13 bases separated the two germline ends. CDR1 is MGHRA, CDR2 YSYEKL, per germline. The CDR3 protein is CASSQDSRDWYNEQFF. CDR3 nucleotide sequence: TGCGCCAGCAGCCAAGATTCAAGGGACTGGTACAATGAGCAGTTCTTC.

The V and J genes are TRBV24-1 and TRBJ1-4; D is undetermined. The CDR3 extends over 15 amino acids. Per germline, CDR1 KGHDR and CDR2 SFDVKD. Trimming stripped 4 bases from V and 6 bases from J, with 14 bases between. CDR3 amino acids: CATSEGLLPDEKLFF. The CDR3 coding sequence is TGTGCCACCAGTGAAGGACTTCTTCCCGATGAAAAACTGTTTTTT.

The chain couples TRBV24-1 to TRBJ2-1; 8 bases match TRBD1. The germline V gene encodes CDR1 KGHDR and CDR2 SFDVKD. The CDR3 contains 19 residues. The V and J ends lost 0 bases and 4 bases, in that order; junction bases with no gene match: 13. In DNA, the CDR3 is TGTGCCACCAGTGATTTGGGGGGAGACTGGGGGACAGGTTACAATGAGCAGTTCTTC. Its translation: CATSDLGGDWGTGYNEQFF.

This CDR3 is CANRDSFFGNTIYF. The DNA of the CDR3 is TGTGCCAACCGGGACAGCTTTTTCGGAAACACCATATATTTT. V and J are TRBV2 and TRBJ1-3; 7 positions match TRBD1. Germline lookup yields CDR1 SNHLY and CDR2 FYNNEI. There are 14 residues in the CDR3. The V segment lost 10 bases and the J segment 4 bases; nucleotides outside the gene matches: 10.

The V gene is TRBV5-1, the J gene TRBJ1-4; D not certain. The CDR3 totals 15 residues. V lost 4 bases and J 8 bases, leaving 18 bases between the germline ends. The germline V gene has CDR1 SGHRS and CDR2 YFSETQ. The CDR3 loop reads CASSPGPGQIEKLFF. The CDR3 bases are TGCGCCAGCAGCCCTGGGCCTGGGCAAATCGAAAAACTGTTTTTT.

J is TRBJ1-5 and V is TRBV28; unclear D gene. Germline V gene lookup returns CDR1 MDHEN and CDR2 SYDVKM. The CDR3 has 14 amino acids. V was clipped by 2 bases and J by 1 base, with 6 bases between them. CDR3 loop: CASSLTESNQPQHF. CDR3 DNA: TGTGCCAGCAGTTTAACGGAGAGCAATCAGCCCCAGCATTTT.

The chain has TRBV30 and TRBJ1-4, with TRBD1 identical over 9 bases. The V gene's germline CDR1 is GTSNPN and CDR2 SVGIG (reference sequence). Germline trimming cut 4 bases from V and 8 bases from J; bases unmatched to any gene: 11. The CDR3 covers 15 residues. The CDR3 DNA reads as TGTGCCTGGAACCCGGGGGGGACAGGGAGCGAAAAACTGTTTTTT. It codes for CAWNPGGTGSEKLFF.